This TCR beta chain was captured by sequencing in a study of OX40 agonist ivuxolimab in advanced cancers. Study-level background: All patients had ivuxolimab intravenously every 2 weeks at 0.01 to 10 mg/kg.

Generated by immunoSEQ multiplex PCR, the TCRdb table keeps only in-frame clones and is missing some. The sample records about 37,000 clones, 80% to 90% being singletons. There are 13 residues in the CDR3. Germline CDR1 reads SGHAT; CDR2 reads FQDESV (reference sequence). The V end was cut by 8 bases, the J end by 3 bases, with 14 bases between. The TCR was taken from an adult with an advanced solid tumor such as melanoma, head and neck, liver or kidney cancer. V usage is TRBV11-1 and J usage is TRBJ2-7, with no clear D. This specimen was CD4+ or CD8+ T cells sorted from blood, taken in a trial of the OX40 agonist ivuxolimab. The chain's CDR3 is CASQKEILYEQYF. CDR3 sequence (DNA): TGTGCCAGCCAAAAGGAGATCCTCTACGAGCAGTACTTC.